Each of the 27 T cell receptor beta chains below was sequenced from the same sample in a study of blood T cell repertoires in COVID-19. The method was immunoSEQ multiplex PCR; TCRdb's version includes in-frame clones alone and lacks a portion of them. The sample includes approximately 110,000 clones, 80% to 90% seen only once; the top ten take 0.88%. The sequenced material came from peripheral blood. The receptors come from a woman aged 45-60 years with active or convalescent COVID-19.

The chain recombines TRBV19 with TRBJ2-2; D is possibly TRBD2 (6 bases). The CDR3 is 12 residues long. Trimming took off 1 base at V and 10 bases at J, with 7 bases between the two ends. The germline CDR1 and CDR2 sequences are LNHDA and SQIVND (reference sequence). The CDR3 is CASSIGREELFF. The CDR3 DNA sequence: TGTGCCAGTAGTATAGGGAGGGAGGAGCTGTTTTTT.

V usage is TRBV7-3 and J usage is TRBJ1-1; D is perhaps TRBD1 (5 bases). CDR1 and CDR2 from the germline V gene are SGHTA and FQGTGA. The V and J ends lost 2 bases and 3 bases respectively, with 7 bases between them. This CDR3 is built from 13 residues. The CDR3 nucleotides are TGTGCCAGCAGCTTATTCAGGGACACTGAAGCTTTCTTT. Protein sequence: CASSLFRDTEAFF.

A few counts support this clone. J is TRBJ2-1 and V is TRBV18; D is undetermined. CDR1 and CDR2 from the germline V gene are KGHSH and LQKENI. The CDR3 is 16 residues long. V lost 5 bases to trimming and J lost 5 bases, with 19 bases between them. The CDR3 DNA reads TGTGCCAGCTCAACTACCGCCTCTTCTCGCGACAATGAGCAGTTCTTC. It encodes CASSTTASSRDNEQFF.

The gene calls are TRBV9 and TRBJ2-3, with 11 bases aligning to TRBD2. The CDR3 has 17 amino acids. The ends lost 1 base at V and 2 bases at J; junction bases unmatched: 6. CDR1 is SGDLS and CDR2 is YYNGEE in the germline V gene. In DNA, the CDR3 is TGTGCCAGCAGCGTAACTCCTAGCGGGAGGTACACAGATACGCAGTATTTT. It is translated as CASSVTPSGRYTDTQYF.

The chain has TRBV28 and TRBJ2-5; possibly TRBD2 for D (6 bases). This CDR3 is built from 15 residues. CDR1 and CDR2 (germline): MDHEN, SYDVKM. The V end lost 5 bases, the J end lost 5 bases, and 18 bases lay between the germline ends. The CDR3 DNA is TGTGCCAGCAGTCCCCCCTACGGGGCGGGGGAGACCCAGTACTTC. Translating gives CASSPPYGAGETQYF.

The chain combines TRBV28 with TRBJ2-1; D possibly corresponds to TRBD1 (5 bases). The CDR3 covers 14 residues. Trimming left V 5 bases short and J 3 bases short, with 11 bases between. The germline gives CDR1 MDHEN, CDR2 SYDVKM. The CDR3 sequence: CASSRPGNYNEQFF. CDR3 in DNA: TGTGCCAGCAGTCGGCCAGGGAACTACAATGAGCAGTTCTTC.

Comment on this clone: Other DNA sequences in this specimen translate into the identical CDR3. The chain has TRBV5-4 and TRBJ1-1; TRBD1 might be the D (6 bases). There are 15 residues in the CDR3. Germline CDR1 SGHNT, CDR2 YYREEE (reference sequence). The V gene lost 1 base and the J gene lost 6 bases, with 16 bases spanning the gap. The CDR3 DNA follows: TGTGCCAGCAGCTTGAGACTCACAGGGACCGCTGAAGCTTTCTTT. Amino acids: CASSLRLTGTAEAFF.

This clone was detected once. The chain uses TRBV5-6 and TRBJ2-4, with no clear D. The CDR3 loop spans 15 amino acids. V was trimmed by 4 bases and J by 0 bases, leaving 11 bases between them. CDR1 and CDR2 from the germline V gene are SGHDT and YYEEEE. This CDR3 is CASSPWPLAKNIQYF. The DNA for the CDR3 is TGTGCCAGCAGCCCATGGCCCTTAGCCAAAAACATTCAGTACTTC.

This chain joins TRBV24-1 and TRBJ2-3; TRBD2 agrees at 7 bases. V lost 8 bases, J lost 4 bases, and 5 bases stayed unmatched. The germline V gene has CDR1 KGHDR and CDR2 SFDVKD. CDR3 size: 13 residues. CDR3 in amino acids: CATTAGSSDTQYF. The CDR3 coding sequence is TGTGCCACCACAGCGGGAAGTTCAGATACGCAGTATTTT.

The CDR3 coding sequence is TGTGCCAGCAGCCCCGGACAGGGGGGCTACGAGCAGTACTTC. The encoded protein is CASSPGQGGYEQYF. The chain uses TRBV7-6 and TRBJ2-7; 10 nucleotides match TRBD1. Germline lookup yields CDR1 SGHVS and CDR2 FNYEAQ. The ends lost 5 bases at V and 3 bases at J; junction bases unmatched: 4. The CDR3 spans 14 residues.

The gene calls are TRBV23-1 and TRBJ1-6; TRBD1 matches at 12 bases. TRBV23-1 falls under the ORF class, with uncertain function. V gave up 4 bases and J gave up 9 bases; unmatched junction bases: 7. This CDR3 is built from 16 residues. The chain's CDR3 is CASSLRDRGQGSPLHF. CDR3 bases: TGCGCCAGCAGTCTCCGGGACAGGGGGCAAGGTTCACCCCTCCACTTT.

V gene TRBV5-1 combines with J gene TRBJ2-5; D possibly corresponds to TRBD2 (6 bases). The germline V gene has CDR1 SGHRS and CDR2 YFSETQ. Trimming stripped 5 bases from V and 1 base from J, with 12 bases between. This CDR3 is built from 14 residues. This CDR3 is CASRYRLVQETQYF. In DNA, the CDR3 is TGCGCCAGCAGATACCGACTAGTCCAAGAGACCCAGTACTTC.

The sample holds one count of this clone. This sequence joins TRBV24-1 and TRBJ2-7; 10 bases are a match to TRBD1. With V trimmed by 0 bases and J by 5 bases, 6 bases remained unmatched. Germline V lookup: CDR1 KGHDR, CDR2 SFDVKD. The CDR3 runs 16 residues. CDR3 protein: CATSDLGGQGLDEQYF. CDR3 nucleotides: TGTGCCACCAGTGATTTGGGGGGACAGGGGCTCGACGAGCAGTACTTC.

The chain links TRBV7-2 to TRBJ2-1, with D perhaps TRBD1 (6 bases). Trimming took off 4 bases at V and 0 bases at J, with 13 bases between the two ends. CDR1 and CDR2 from the germline V gene are SGHTA and FQGNSA. The CDR3 totals 16 residues. The CDR3: CASSSRTGSSYNEQFF. The CDR3 DNA reads TGTGCCAGCAGCTCCCGAACAGGGAGCTCCTACAATGAGCAGTTCTTC.

The chain has TRBV7-8 and TRBJ1-1; D uncertain. This CDR3 has 13 amino acids. V lost 0 bases and J 7 bases, leaving 9 bases between the germline ends. CDR1 and CDR2 (germline): SGHVS, FQNEAQ. The CDR3 is CASSLAGANEAFF. The CDR3 bases are TGTGCCAGCAGCTTAGCAGGAGCGAATGAAGCTTTCTTT.

The CDR3 coding sequence is TGTGCCAGCAGCTCTCTCTCGGGGACTGAAGCTTTCTTT. It is translated as CASSSLSGTEAFF. This chain links TRBV7-3 with TRBJ1-1; unclear D gene. In germline, CDR1 is SGHTA, CDR2 FQGTGA. This CDR3 region has 13 residues. Trimming stripped 4 bases from V and 5 bases from J, with 11 bases between.

The chain uses TRBV29-1 and TRBJ1-5; TRBD1 might be the D (6 bases). This CDR3 has 13 residues. The V gene lost 2 bases and the J gene lost 6 bases, with 11 bases spanning the gap. Looked up from germline, CDR1 is SQVTM and CDR2 is ANQGSEA. CDR3 loop: CSVEFARGQPQHF. In nucleotides, the CDR3 is TGCAGCGTTGAATTTGCCAGGGGTCAGCCCCAGCATTTT.

The V and J genes are TRBV3-1 (or the pseudogene TRBV3-2) and TRBJ2-7; D not resolved. CDR1 and CDR2 from the germline V gene are LGHDT and YNNKEL (reference sequence). Trimming took off 3 bases at V and 2 bases at J, with 5 bases between the two ends. The length of the CDR3 is 12 residues. CDR3 in amino acids: CASSHPAYEQYF. In DNA, the CDR3 is TGTGCCAGCAGCCACCCAGCCTACGAGCAGTACTTC.

The chain uses TRBV5-1 and TRBJ2-3, with TRBD2 identical over 7 bases. CDR3 length: 15 amino acids. V shed 4 bases, J shed 6 bases, and the junction held 11 bases outside the gene matches. In germline, CDR1 is SGHRS, CDR2 YFSETQ. The CDR3 DNA reads TGCGCCAGCAGCGTCTGGGGGGAGGGCCTTGATACGCAGTATTTT. It encodes CASSVWGEGLDTQYF.

The chain couples TRBV19 to TRBJ1-5; TRBD1 aligns across 7 bases. There are 17 residues in the CDR3. CDR1 LNHDA and CDR2 SQIVND come from the germline V gene (reference sequence). With V trimmed by 3 bases and J by 1 base, 9 bases remained unmatched. CDR3 DNA sequence: TGTGCCAGTAGTATCACACAGGGGTCCACGAGCAATCAGCCCCAGCATTTT. It encodes CASSITQGSTSNQPQHF.

The chain is built from TRBV28 and TRBJ1-2; D not certain. V lost 2 bases, J lost 6 bases, and 13 bases lay in between. CDR3 length equals 14 residues. Germline values: CDR1 MDHEN, CDR2 SYDVKM. Written as DNA, the CDR3 is TGTGCCAGCAGTTTACCTGCCGTCGGGGATGGCTACACCTTC. Encoded protein: CASSLPAVGDGYTF.

V and J are TRBV4-2 and TRBJ1-3, with TRBD1 matching 12 bases. The CDR3 consists of 19 residues. Germline lookup yields CDR1 LGHNA and CDR2 YNFKEQ. V dropped 0 bases and J dropped 0; count of bases not matched to a gene: 6. The CDR3 DNA follows: TGTGCCAGCAGCCAAGACCCGGGACAGGGGGCCCTCTCTGGAAACACCATATATTTT. Amino acid sequence: CASSQDPGQGALSGNTIYF.

The CDR3 here is CASSQGGTSGTLHNEQFF. The CDR3 nucleotides read TGTGCCAGCAGCCAAGGGGGGACTAGCGGGACATTACACAATGAGCAGTTCTTC. V usage is TRBV4-2 and J usage is TRBJ2-1; 13 nucleotides line up with TRBD2. Germline CDR1 and CDR2: LGHNA and YNFKEQ. This CDR3 contains 18 residues. V dropped 1 base and J dropped 5; count of bases not matched to a gene: 8.

The chain is built from TRBV5-4 and TRBJ2-5; D is possibly TRBD1 (7 bases). Trimming took 4 bases from V and 5 from J, leaving 18 bases between them. Germline V gives CDR1 SGHNT, CDR2 YYREEE (reference sequence). There are 15 residues in the CDR3. For the CDR3, the DNA is TGTGCCAGCAGCCAGGGGGAGGCTACCAGGGAGACCCAGTACTTC. Amino acids: CASSQGEATRETQYF.

V is TRBV28 and J is TRBJ2-1; D possibly corresponds to TRBD2 (5 bases). Looked up from germline, CDR1 is MDHEN and CDR2 is SYDVKM. The CDR3 totals 16 residues. Trimming removed 3 bases at V and 5 bases at J, with 17 bases between. CDR3 bases: TGTGCCAGCAGTTTCGACCCCTCAGTGGGAGACAATGAGCAGTTCTTC. It codes for CASSFDPSVGDNEQFF.

The J gene is TRBJ2-5, the V gene TRBV29-1; D might be TRBD1 (5 bases). Trimming left V 4 bases short and J 0 bases short, with 9 bases between. Germline V CDR1 and CDR2: SQVTM, ANQGSEA. The CDR3 is 13 residues long. The CDR3 nucleotides are TGCAGCGTTGGTTCAGGGTACCAAGAGACCCAGTACTTC. Translation: CSVGSGYQETQYF. Full variable domain (remainder filled in from reference TRBV29-1 and TRBJ2-5): SAVISQKPSRDICQRGTSLTIQCQVDSQVTMMFWYRQQPGQSLTLIATANQGSEATYESGFVIDKFPISRPNLTFSTLTVSNMSPEDSSIYLCSVGSGYQETQYFGPGTRLLVL.

This clone was found once. J is TRBJ2-5 and V is TRBV6-1; a possible D gene is TRBD1 (6 bases). V lost 2 bases to trimming and J lost 0 bases, with 7 bases between them. This CDR3 has 14 amino acids. Per the germline V gene, CDR1 is MNHNS and CDR2 is SASEGT. In nucleotides, the CDR3 is TGTGCCAGCAGTGAATGGGACAACCAAGAGACCCAGTACTTC. Encoded protein: CASSEWDNQETQYF.